A selection of T cell receptor beta chains follows, all from one sample in a study of blood T cells in healthy people across ages. TCRdb recomputed calls from the 5' RACE reads with MiXCR, one row per CDR3 protein. The sample lists about 1,400,000 distinct CDR3 sequences, approximately 42% occurring once. Input material: blood. Receptors originate from a woman younger than 35 in good health. CDR3s include the opening cysteine and the closing phenylalanine or tryptophan. D genes are given only for firm matches. Not all rows give a size; the values are once, few, many and, for expanded clones, a class.

V gene: TRBV5-1
J gene: TRBJ2-7
clone size: .
D gene: .
CDR3 protein: CASSLGQTNEQYF
CDR3 DNA: TGCGCCAGCAGCTTGGGACAGACTAATGAGCAGTACTTC

V gene: TRBV20-1
J gene: TRBJ1-1
clone size: many
D gene: .
CDR3 protein: CSAGGEAGGDTEAFF
CDR3 DNA: TGCAGTGCTGGGGGGGAGGCGGGGGGAGACACTGAAGCTTTCTTT

V gene: TRBV6-1
J gene: TRBJ2-3
clone size: once
D gene: .
CDR3 protein: CASSKTPPDTQYF
CDR3 DNA: TGTGCCAGCAGCAAAACCCCCCCAGATACGCAGTATTTT

V gene: TRBV20-1
J gene: TRBJ2-7
clone size: .
D gene: .
CDR3 protein: CGSPGPSGTYEQYF
CDR3 DNA: TGCGGATCGCCGGGACCCTCAGGAACCTACGAGCAGTACTTC

V gene: TRBV20-1
J gene: TRBJ1-1
clone size: .
D gene: .
CDR3 protein: CSARGGGRNTEAFF
CDR3 DNA: TGCAGTGCTAGAGGGGGGGGAAGGAACACTGAAGCTTTCTTT

V gene: TRBV15
J gene: TRBJ2-3
clone size: .
D gene: TRBD2
CDR3 protein: CAASRVAGGPTDTQYF
CDR3 DNA: TGTGCCGCCAGCAGAGTGGCGGGGGGGCCGACAGATACGCAGTATTTT

V gene: TRBV20-1
J gene: TRBJ2-3
clone size: .
D gene: .
CDR3 protein: CSAFLTGEDTQYF
CDR3 DNA: TGCAGTGCTTTTCTCACTGGGGAAGATACGCAGTATTTT

V gene: TRBV7-9
J gene: TRBJ1-1
clone size: once
D gene: .
CDR3 protein: CASSPPRQNTEAFF
CDR3 DNA: TGTGCCAGCAGCCCCCCTCGGCAGAACACTGAAGCTTTCTTT

V gene: TRBV6-6
J gene: TRBJ2-7
clone size: .
D gene: TRBD1
CDR3 protein: CASRSPTGASYEQYF
CDR3 DNA: TGTGCCAGCAGATCTCCGACAGGGGCGTCCTACGAGCAGTACTTC

V gene: TRBV30
J gene: TRBJ1-2
clone size: once
D gene: .
CDR3 protein: CAWSEGAGSNYGYTF
CDR3 DNA: TGTGCCTGGAGTGAAGGGGCAGGATCAAACTATGGCTACACCTTC

V gene: TRBV7-2
J gene: TRBJ2-4
clone size: .
D gene: TRBD2
CDR3 protein: CASRPGTSGVKLAKNIQYF
CDR3 DNA: TGTGCCAGCAGGCCCGGGACTAGCGGCGTTAAACTAGCCAAAAACATTCAGTACTTC

V gene: TRBV9
J gene: TRBJ2-7
clone size: few
D gene: TRBD2
CDR3 protein: CASSEGLAGAYEQYF
CDR3 DNA: TGTGCCAGCAGTGAAGGTCTAGCGGGAGCCTACGAGCAGTACTTC

V gene: TRBV7-2
J gene: TRBJ2-7
clone size: .
D gene: TRBD2
CDR3 protein: CASSDGLAEIYEQYF
CDR3 DNA: TGTGCCAGCAGCGACGGACTAGCGGAGATTTACGAGCAGTACTTC

V gene: TRBV27
J gene: TRBJ1-2
clone size: .
D gene: TRBD1
CDR3 protein: CATLQGAHGYTF
CDR3 DNA: TGTGCCACCCTTCAGGGGGCCCATGGCTACACCTTC

V gene: TRBV21-1
J gene: TRBJ2-1
clone size: few
D gene: .
CDR3 protein: CASFPPRGDKYNEQFF
CDR3 DNA: TGTGCCAGCTTCCCCCCACGGGGAGATAAATACAATGAGCAGTTCTTC

V gene: TRBV5-6
J gene: TRBJ2-7
clone size: few
D gene: .
CDR3 protein: CASSLWGPGEQYF
CDR3 DNA: TGTGCCAGCAGCTTGTGGGGCCCGGGGGAGCAGTACTTC

V gene: TRBV18
J gene: TRBJ2-1
clone size: .
D gene: TRBD2
CDR3 protein: CASSPPGLAGGRGEQFF
CDR3 DNA: TGTGCCAGCTCACCACCAGGACTAGCGGGAGGCCGCGGTGAGCAGTTCTTC

V gene: TRBV10-3
J gene: TRBJ2-7
clone size: few
D gene: .
CDR3 protein: CATRDAYYEQYF
CDR3 DNA: TGTGCCACCAGGGACGCCTACTACGAGCAGTACTTC

V gene: TRBV2
J gene: TRBJ1-2
clone size: .
D gene: .
CDR3 protein: CASEPPTGKSGYTF
CDR3 DNA: TGTGCCAGCGAGCCGCCTACAGGGAAAAGTGGCTACACCTTC

V gene: TRBV5-4
J gene: TRBJ2-3
clone size: .
D gene: .
CDR3 protein: CASSLGTPNTDTQYF
CDR3 DNA: TGTGCCAGCAGCTTAGGGACACCGAACACAGATACGCAGTATTTT

V gene: TRBV29-1
J gene: TRBJ2-1
clone size: .
D gene: .
CDR3 protein: CSVWTLGNEQFF
CDR3 DNA: TGCAGCGTGTGGACCCTGGGGAATGAGCAGTTCTTC

V gene: TRBV5-1
J gene: TRBJ2-7
clone size: few
D gene: TRBD2
CDR3 protein: CASFLLAGEYNEQYF
CDR3 DNA: TGCGCCAGCTTCCTCCTAGCGGGAGAGTACAATGAGCAGTACTTC

V gene: TRBV27
J gene: TRBJ1-4
clone size: .
D gene: .
CDR3 protein: CASSPGLPTNEKLFF
CDR3 DNA: TGTGCCAGCAGCCCCGGACTGCCAACTAATGAAAAACTGTTTTTT

V gene: TRBV7-9
J gene: TRBJ1-1
clone size: once
D gene: .
CDR3 protein: CASIQTGQNTEAFF
CDR3 DNA: TGTGCCAGCATCCAAACCGGACAGAACACTGAAGCTTTCTTT

V gene: TRBV27
J gene: TRBJ1-2
clone size: .
D gene: .
CDR3 protein: CASSLSVRDGYYGYTF
CDR3 DNA: TGTGCCAGCAGTTTATCGGTACGGGACGGATACTATGGCTACACCTTC

V gene: TRBV12-5
J gene: TRBJ2-3
clone size: .
D gene: TRBD1
CDR3 protein: CASGFGDRGHQDTQYF
CDR3 DNA: TGTGCTAGTGGTTTTGGGGACAGGGGGCACCAAGATACGCAGTATTTT

V gene: TRBV20-1
J gene: TRBJ2-7
clone size: .
D gene: TRBD1
CDR3 protein: CSARQTGGSYEQYF
CDR3 DNA: TGCAGTGCTAGACAGACAGGGGGCTCCTACGAGCAGTACTTC

V gene: TRBV28
J gene: TRBJ1-5
clone size: .
D gene: .
CDR3 protein: CAGGPSGSNQPQHF
CDR3 DNA: TGTGCCGGCGGCCCTTCTGGGAGCAATCAGCCCCAGCATTTT

V gene: TRBV12-3/TRBV12-4
J gene: TRBJ2-7
clone size: few
D gene: .
CDR3 protein: CASTYGSYEQYF
CDR3 DNA: TGTGCCAGCACCTACGGCTCCTACGAGCAGTACTTC

V gene: TRBV7-2
J gene: TRBJ2-7
clone size: .
D gene: TRBD2
CDR3 protein: CASSYASGAPYEQYF
CDR3 DNA: TGTGCCAGCAGCTACGCTAGCGGGGCCCCCTACGAGCAGTACTTC

V gene: TRBV12-3/TRBV12-4
J gene: TRBJ1-1
clone size: .
D gene: .
CDR3 protein: CASSRPYTDGTTEAFF
CDR3 DNA: TGTGCCAGCAGTAGACCCTACACGGACGGAACCACTGAAGCTTTCTTT

V gene: TRBV6-5
J gene: TRBJ1-5
clone size: .
D gene: TRBD1
CDR3 protein: CASGTLRDSNNQPQHF
CDR3 DNA: TGTGCCAGCGGTACACTCCGGGACAGTAATAATCAGCCCCAGCATTTT

V gene: TRBV18
J gene: TRBJ2-3
clone size: .
D gene: .
CDR3 protein: CASSPVPDEYTDTQYF
CDR3 DNA: TGTGCCAGCTCACCGGTACCGGATGAGTACACAGATACGCAGTATTTT

V gene: TRBV30
J gene: TRBJ2-7
clone size: .
D gene: .
CDR3 protein: CAWSVLKFAGNEQYF
CDR3 DNA: TGTGCCTGGAGTGTACTGAAATTTGCGGGGAATGAGCAGTACTTC

V gene: TRBV5-1
J gene: TRBJ1-2
clone size: .
D gene: TRBD1
CDR3 protein: CASSTTGDGYTF
CDR3 DNA: TGCGCCAGCAGCACGACAGGGGATGGCTACACCTTC

V gene: TRBV25-1
J gene: TRBJ2-5
clone size: few
D gene: TRBD2
CDR3 protein: CASSGLAETQYF
CDR3 DNA: TGTGCCAGCAGCGGACTAGCTGAGACCCAGTACTTC

V gene: TRBV9
J gene: TRBJ2-7
clone size: .
D gene: .
CDR3 protein: CASSEMDSYNEQYF
CDR3 DNA: TGTGCCAGCAGCGAGATGGACAGTTACAATGAGCAGTACTTC

V gene: TRBV28
J gene: TRBJ1-4
clone size: .
D gene: .
CDR3 protein: CATQRGGKLFF
CDR3 DNA: TGTGCCACCCAGCGCGGTGGGAAACTGTTTTTT

V gene: TRBV7-2
J gene: TRBJ2-3
clone size: few
D gene: .
CDR3 protein: CASSLVLTRASTDTQYF
CDR3 DNA: TGTGCCAGCAGCTTGGTCTTAACGCGGGCTAGCACAGATACGCAGTATTTT

V gene: TRBV20-1
J gene: TRBJ2-2
clone size: .
D gene: .
CDR3 protein: CSASPTGTLNTGELFF
CDR3 DNA: TGCAGTGCTAGTCCGACCGGGACACTTAACACCGGGGAGCTGTTTTTT

V gene: TRBV7-2
J gene: TRBJ2-3
clone size: .
D gene: .
CDR3 protein: CASSLSTQLLGAQYF
CDR3 DNA: TGTGCCAGCAGCTTGTCGACCCAACTCCTAGGGGCGCAGTATTTT

V gene: TRBV4-1
J gene: TRBJ2-7
clone size: .
D gene: .
CDR3 protein: CASSQVEGAHEQYF
CDR3 DNA: TGCGCCAGCAGCCAAGTCGAAGGTGCCCACGAGCAGTACTTC

V gene: TRBV4-1
J gene: TRBJ1-1
clone size: few
D gene: TRBD1
CDR3 protein: CASSQPGPGQGPQGAFF
CDR3 DNA: TGCGCCAGCAGCCAACCAGGGCCGGGACAGGGCCCCCAAGGAGCTTTCTTT

V gene: TRBV25-1
J gene: TRBJ2-3
clone size: .
D gene: TRBD2
CDR3 protein: CASSGMTSGSTDTQYF
CDR3 DNA: TGTGCCAGCAGTGGGATGACTAGCGGGAGCACAGATACGCAGTATTTT

V gene: TRBV3-1
J gene: TRBJ2-3
clone size: few
D gene: .
CDR3 protein: CASSHGVRSDTQYF
CDR3 DNA: TGTGCCAGCAGCCACGGGGTTAGGTCAGATACGCAGTATTTT

V gene: TRBV12-3/TRBV12-4
J gene: TRBJ1-1
clone size: few
D gene: TRBD1
CDR3 protein: CASGPGTANTEAFF
CDR3 DNA: TGTGCCAGTGGGCCTGGGACAGCTAACACTGAAGCTTTCTTT

V gene: TRBV6-1
J gene: TRBJ2-7
clone size: .
D gene: TRBD1
CDR3 protein: CASRGPTGVSYEQYF
CDR3 DNA: TGTGCCAGCAGGGGACCGACAGGGGTATCCTACGAGCAGTACTTC

V gene: TRBV7-3
J gene: TRBJ2-7
clone size: .
D gene: TRBD1
CDR3 protein: CASSSHAHWTGGGQRDEQYF
CDR3 DNA: TGTGCCAGCAGCTCTCACGCTCATTGGACAGGGGGCGGTCAACGGGACGAGCAGTACTTC

V gene: TRBV28
J gene: TRBJ1-5
clone size: .
D gene: TRBD1
CDR3 protein: CASSYPQGAENQPQHF
CDR3 DNA: TGTGCCAGCAGCTACCCCCAGGGGGCAGAGAATCAGCCCCAGCATTTT

V gene: TRBV6-1
J gene: TRBJ2-3
clone size: few
D gene: .
CDR3 protein: CASSRDTGTQYF
CDR3 DNA: TGTGCCAGCTCCCGGGACACGGGTACGCAGTATTTT

V gene: TRBV27
J gene: TRBJ2-1
clone size: .
D gene: .
CDR3 protein: CASSPLRSYNEQFF
CDR3 DNA: TGTGCCAGCAGTCCCCTTAGGAGTTACAATGAGCAGTTCTTC